The 4 T cell receptor beta chains in this list originate from one sample, sequenced in a study of long-term antiretroviral therapy in people with HIV. At the survey level, the v3.0 immunoSEQ assay was run. The table came from immunoSEQ multiplex PCR; TCRdb's copy has only in-frame clones and leaves some out. The data contain 20,000 to 25,000 clones, around 82% of them singletons. The material sequenced was unsorted PBMCs, taken 0.5 years after starting antiretroviral therapy. These receptor sequences come from a middle-aged woman with HIV.

This sequence joins TRBV4-3 and TRBJ1-6; tentatively, D is TRBD1 (5 bases). Trimming cost V 4 bases and J 7 bases, with 11 bases left between them. Germline CDR1 LGHNA, CDR2 YSLEER. The CDR3 sequence is 14 residues long. The CDR3 nucleotides are TGCGCCAGCAGCCCGGGGGGATCAAATTCACCCCTCCACTTT. It is translated as CASSPGGSNSPLHF.

This clone was detected once. The V gene is TRBV4-2, the J gene TRBJ1-1; a weak D match, TRBD1 (5 bases). CDR1 and CDR2 (germline): LGHNA, YNFKEQ. The CDR3 totals 14 residues. Trimming shortened V by 0 bases and J by 4 bases, and 9 bases separated the two germline ends. The CDR3 loop reads CASSQDRQSTEAFF. The CDR3 coding sequence is TGTGCCAGCAGCCAAGATCGACAGTCCACTGAAGCTTTCTTT.

The genes are TRBV4-2 and TRBJ2-2; 11 bases line up with TRBD2. The CDR3 has 17 residues. Germline V gene data show CDR1 as LGHNA and CDR2 as YNFKEQ. V dropped 0 bases and J dropped 5; count of bases not matched to a gene: 5. The CDR3 is CASSQDVLAGGTGELFF. CDR3 sequence (DNA): TGTGCCAGCAGCCAAGATGTGCTAGCGGGGGGTACCGGGGAGCTGTTTTTT.

The genes are TRBV25-1 and TRBJ2-2; 9 bases fit TRBD1. Per germline, CDR1 MGHDK and CDR2 SYGVNS. Germline trimming cut 2 bases from V and 3 bases from J; bases unmatched to any gene: 4. This CDR3 has 16 residues. The CDR3 sequence is CASSEPGTGYTGELFF. In nucleotides, the CDR3 is TGTGCCAGCAGTGAACCCGGGACAGGGTACACCGGGGAGCTGTTTTTT. Supplemented by reference TRBV25-1 and TRBJ2-2, the full variable domain reads EADIYQTPRYLVIGTGKKITLECSQTMGHDKMYWYQQDPGMELHLIHYSYGVNSTEKGDLSSESTVSRIRTEHFPLTLESARPSHTSQYLCASSEPGTGYTGELFFGEGSRLTVL.